Below, 16 T cell receptor beta chains from the same sample are listed, as sequenced in a study of monozygotic twins with cystic fibrosis. Data came from immunoSEQ multiplex PCR; TCRdb stores just in-frame clones and leaves some out. The sample consists of about 35,000 clones, roughly 66% of them appearing once. Sequencing used blood. Source of these receptors: a girl under 18 with cystic fibrosis.

The genes are TRBV19 and TRBJ1-1; D uncertain. This CDR3 has 14 residues. From germline, CDR1 is LNHDA and CDR2 SQIVND (reference sequence). Trimming removed 4 bases at V and 1 base at J, with 10 bases between. CDR3 DNA: TGTGCCAGTAGTACAAGGACGGCGAACACTGAAGCTTTCTTT. This codes for CASSTRTANTEAFF.

The V and J genes are TRBV9 and TRBJ2-2, with D possibly TRBD2 on 5 matching bases. V lost 4 bases and J 8 bases, leaving 12 bases between the germline ends. Germline-derived CDR1 and CDR2 are SGDLS and YYNGEE. The CDR3 covers 13 residues. In nucleotides, the CDR3 is TGTGCCAGCAGCCCGCCGCCGGGGGGGGAGCTGTTTTTT. Translating gives CASSPPPGGELFF.

This clone showed up just once. V gene TRBV5-1 combines with J gene TRBJ2-7; 8 positions match TRBD2. The CDR3 is 15 amino acids. The V and J ends lost 3 bases and 2 bases, in that order; junction bases with no gene match: 7. In germline, CDR1 is SGHRS, CDR2 YFSETQ. The CDR3, as DNA: TGCGCCAGCAGCTCGGGAGGGCTAGCGGCCTACGAGCAGTACGTC. It specifies CASSSGGLAAYEQYV.

The chain links TRBV29-1 to TRBJ2-2, with a tentative D call TRBD1 (6 bases). V was clipped by 7 bases and J by 6 bases, with 12 bases between them. There are 12 residues in the CDR3. CDR1 and CDR2 (germline): SQVTM, ANQGSEA. The CDR3 loop is CSAYSGAGELFF. CDR3 bases: TGCAGCGCCTACTCAGGGGCCGGGGAGCTGTTTTTT.

This chain connects TRBV4-1 to TRBJ2-7, with a possible D match to TRBD1 (6 bases). The V end lost 5 bases, the J end lost 1 base, and 9 bases lay between the germline ends. The CDR3 has 13 residues. Germline assignment: CDR1 MGHRA and CDR2 YSYEKL. CDR3: CASSYRESYEQYV. CDR3 bases: TGCGCCAGCAGCTACAGGGAGTCCTACGAGCAGTACGTC.

This chain joins TRBV6-4 and TRBJ2-2; 9 bases match TRBD1. The CDR3 is made up of 15 amino acids. V lost 3 bases to trimming and J lost 5 bases; unmatched junction nucleotides: 4. Germline V CDR1 and CDR2: MRHNA, SNTAGT. The CDR3 nucleotides are TGTGCCAGCAGTGAACAGGGGGCAGGTACCGGGGAGCTGTTTTTT. Translating gives CASSEQGAGTGELFF.

This clone turned up a few times. The CDR3 sequence is CASSLVTGDYEQYF. As DNA, the CDR3 is TGCGCCAGCAGCTTGGTTACGGGGGACTACGAGCAGTACTTC. V and J are TRBV5-1 and TRBJ2-7; a weak D match, TRBD2 (6 bases). With 0 bases removed from V and 3 bases from J, the gap between germline ends came to 10 bases. This CDR3 has 14 amino acids. Germline CDR1 reads SGHRS; CDR2 reads YFSETQ. Filled out from reference TRBV5-1 and TRBJ2-7, the complete variable domain reads KAGVTQTPRYLIKTRGQQVTLSCSPISGHRSVSWYQQTPGQGLQFLFEYFSETQRNKGNFPGRFSGRQFSNSRSEMNVSTLELGDSALYLCASSLVTGDYEQYFGPGTRLTVT.

The chain has TRBV29-1 and TRBJ1-5, with a possible D match to TRBD1 (5 bases). V lost 4 bases and J lost 4, with 8 bases in between. CDR1 is SQVTM and CDR2 is ANQGSEA in the germline V gene. CDR3 length equals 12 residues. The CDR3 region is CSVGQSNQPQHF. The CDR3 nucleotides read TGCAGCGTTGGACAGAGTAATCAGCCCCAGCATTTT.

This chain links TRBV15 with TRBJ2-7, with D possibly being TRBD2 (6 bases). CDR1 and CDR2 from the germline V gene are LNHNV and YYDKDF (reference sequence). The CDR3 has 13 residues. Trimming left V 3 bases short and J 3 bases short, with 9 bases between. The CDR3 sequence: CATSSGTFYEQYV. The CDR3 coding sequence is TGTGCCACCAGCAGCGGGACTTTCTACGAGCAGTACGTC.

The rearrangement uses TRBV29-1 and TRBJ2-4, with D uncertain. CDR3 length equals 13 residues. CDR1 and CDR2 (germline): SQVTM, ANQGSEA. V lost 5 bases and J lost 0, with 8 bases in between. In DNA form, the CDR3 reads TGCAGCGTTTCCAATATAGCCAAAAACATTCAGTACTTC. It yields the protein CSVSNIAKNIQYF.

The chain carries TRBV11-2 and TRBJ2-6; D might be TRBD1 or TRBD2, each matching 5 bases. V lost 2 bases to trimming and J lost 2 bases, with 10 bases between them. The CDR3 contains 16 residues. The germline V gene has CDR1 SGHAT and CDR2 FQNNGV. Here the CDR3 reads CASSLRLGAGANVLTF. The CDR3 nucleotides read TGTGCCAGCAGCTTACGGTTGGGGGCTGGGGCCAACGTCCTGACTTTC. The full variable domain, with the rest looked up from reference TRBV11-2 and TRBJ2-6, is EAGVAQSPRYKIIEKRQSVAFWCNPISGHATLYWYQQILGQGPKLLIQFQNNGVVDDSQLPKDRFSAERLKGVDSTLKIQPAKLEDSAVYLCASSLRLGAGANVLTFGAGSRLTVL.

CDR3 sequence: CASSYLAGTGNEQFF. In nucleotides, the CDR3 is TGTGCCAGCAGTTACTTAGCGGGAACTGGAAATGAGCAGTTCTTC. The chain carries TRBV6-5 and TRBJ2-1; the match to TRBD2 covers 8 bases. V trimming: 1 base; J trimming: 7 bases; junction bases outside the gene matches: 6. Germline-derived CDR1 and CDR2 are MNHEY and SVGAGI. The CDR3 spans 15 residues.

This sequence joins TRBV28 and TRBJ1-5; TRBD1 matches at 8 bases. Germline CDR1 MDHEN, CDR2 SYDVKM. This CDR3 comprises 16 residues. V dropped 6 bases and J dropped 1; count of bases not matched to a gene: 8. The CDR3 bases are TGTGCCAGCAGACCTCAGGGGGCGCCCAGCAATCAGCCCCAGCATTTT. Protein product: CASRPQGAPSNQPQHF.

The gene calls are TRBV5-1 and TRBJ2-7; D possibly corresponds to TRBD2 (6 bases). This CDR3 has 15 amino acids. The germline V gene has CDR1 SGHRS and CDR2 YFSETQ. Trimming left V 3 bases short and J 0 bases short, with 13 bases between. In nucleotides, the CDR3 is TGCGCCAGCAGCTGGGACTGGACGAGCTCCTACGAGCAGTACTTC. This encodes CASSWDWTSSYEQYF.

In this sample, this clone turned up a few times. The rearrangement links TRBV2 to TRBJ2-2, with a possible D match to TRBD1 (6 bases). This CDR3 has 14 amino acids. V was shortened by 2 bases and J by 5 bases, with 9 bases between the two germline ends. Germline CDR1 and CDR2: SNHLY and FYNNEI. The CDR3 DNA sequence: TGTGCCAGCAGTGAATGGGGGCGAACCGGGGAGCTGTTTTTT. Its translation: CASSEWGRTGELFF.

The V call is TRBV9, the J call TRBJ1-1, with D perhaps matching TRBD1 (5 bases). V was trimmed by 6 bases and J by 1 base, leaving 13 bases between them. The CDR3 extends over 14 amino acids. Looked up from germline, CDR1 is SGDLS and CDR2 is YYNGEE. This CDR3 is CASNRGSGNTEAFF. The DNA for the CDR3 is TGTGCCAGCAACCGGGGCAGTGGGAACACTGAAGCTTTCTTT.